These 14 T cell receptor beta chains came from one sample sequenced in a study of PD-1 blockade in mismatch repair-deficient tumors. The data were produced by immunoSEQ multiplex PCR, yet TCRdb's version contains in-frame clones alone and is incomplete. The data show roughly 38,000 clones, around four fifths seen once. This material consisted of PBMCs, taken roughly 40 weeks after starting pembrolizumab. The source is an adult with mismatch repair-deficient cancer.

The chain couples TRBV28 to TRBJ1-2, with a weak D call TRBD1 (6 bases). Deletions cut 3 bases from V and 3 bases from J, with 17 bases between. The length of the CDR3 is 16 residues. In germline, CDR1 is MDHEN, CDR2 SYDVKM. Written as DNA, the CDR3 is TGTGCCAGCAGTTTCAGGGGCAGGGGAGGGTACTATGGCTACACCTTC. Amino acid sequence: CASSFRGRGGYYGYTF.

The V gene is TRBV2, the J gene TRBJ1-1; a weak D match, TRBD1 (5 bases). The ends were cut back, 5 bases at V and 4 bases at J, with 17 bases in the middle. The CDR3 is 15 residues long. Germline V CDR1 and CDR2: SNHLY, FYNNEI. The CDR3 region is CASSKQQGTSTEAFF. As DNA, the CDR3 is TGTGCCAGCAGTAAGCAGCAGGGCACAAGCACTGAAGCTTTCTTT. The variable domain in full, with the rest retrieved from reference TRBV2 and TRBJ1-1, is EPEVTQTPSHQVTQMGQEVILRCVPISNHLYFYWYRQILGQKVEFLVSFYNNEISEKSEIFDDQFSVERPDGSNFTLKIRSTKLEDSAMYFCASSKQQGTSTEAFFGQGTRLTVV.

The chain has TRBV4-2 and TRBJ1-5, with 7 bases identical to TRBD1. Trimming removed 3 bases from V and 5 bases from J; junction bases left unmatched: 10. Germline CDR1 reads LGHNA; CDR2 reads YNFKEQ. The length of the CDR3 is 16 residues. For the CDR3, the DNA is TGTGCCAGCAGCCATCAGACTCAGGGGGGCTATCAGCCCCAGCATTTT. Its translation is CASSHQTQGGYQPQHF.

This clone was counted a few times. The genes are TRBV7-9 and TRBJ1-2, with unresolved D. The CDR3 spans 16 residues. Between the trimmed V and J ends, which lost 1 base and 4 bases, there was a span of 16 bases. The germline V gene encodes CDR1 SEHNR and CDR2 FQNEAQ (reference sequence). CDR3 sequence reads: CASSLEGGVIPYGYTF. CDR3 sequence (DNA): TGTGCCAGCAGCTTAGAAGGAGGCGTGATACCCTATGGCTACACCTTC.

The chain joins TRBV11-2 to TRBJ2-1; 10 bases are shared with TRBD2. The CDR3 runs to 15 residues. J lost 9 bases, V lost 3 bases, and 8 bases had no gene match. Germline CDR1 is SGHAT and CDR2 is FQNNGV. The CDR3 nucleotides are TGTGCCAGCAGCTTTACTAGCGGGATGTTCTCTGAGCAGTTCTTC. Protein: CASSFTSGMFSEQFF.

This clone was counted once. The rearrangement joins TRBV5-1 to TRBJ2-3; the D is unclear. V was cut by 5 bases and J by 5 bases, with 9 bases left in between. Germline assignment: CDR1 SGHRS and CDR2 YFSETQ. CDR3 length: 12 residues. Here the CDR3 reads CASRQSLDTQYF. The CDR3 DNA reads as TGCGCCAGCAGACAGTCCCTAGATACGCAGTATTTT.

The chain uses TRBV19 and TRBJ1-2, with D uncertain. The CDR3 loop spans 14 amino acids. Germline V gene data show CDR1 as LNHDA and CDR2 as SQIVND (reference sequence). V was trimmed by 8 bases and J by 7 bases, leaving 20 bases between them. The CDR3 sequence: CASLNLRGVGGYTF. CDR3 nucleotides: TGTGCCAGTCTGAATCTACGGGGAGTAGGTGGCTACACCTTC.

The chain links TRBV6-1 to TRBJ2-1; 9 nucleotides align to TRBD2. J was trimmed by 0 bases and V by 8 bases; bases with no gene match: 5. This CDR3 comprises 15 residues. Germline-derived CDR1 and CDR2 are MNHNS and SASEGT. The CDR3 nucleotides are TGTGCCAGCGGCAGACTAGCGGCCTCCTACAATGAGCAGTTCTTC. Protein: CASGRLAASYNEQFF.

This chain uses TRBV4-1 with TRBJ2-7; maybe TRBD1 (7 bases). The V end lost 4 bases, the J end lost 3 bases, and 19 bases lay between the germline ends. Germline loops: CDR1 MGHRA, CDR2 YSYEKL. There are 16 residues in the CDR3. The CDR3 coding sequence is TGCGCCAGCAGCCTTCAGGGGGGCGGAAGGTTCTACGAGCAGTACTTC. It encodes CASSLQGGGRFYEQYF.

The CDR3, as DNA: TGTGCCAGCAGCTTGACTAACCCAGGGGGTACTCAGCCCCAGCATTTT. It codes for CASSLTNPGGTQPQHF. V is TRBV5-5 and J is TRBJ1-5; 7 bases match TRBD1. CDR1 SGHKS and CDR2 YYEKEE come from the germline V gene (reference sequence). The CDR3 is 16 amino acids. J gave up 6 bases and V 1 base, and 10 bases lay outside the gene matches.

The rearrangement joins TRBV5-1 to TRBJ1-4; TRBD1 matches at 7 bases. Germline V gives CDR1 SGHRS, CDR2 YFSETQ. J was trimmed by 4 bases and V by 4 bases; bases with no gene match: 10. This CDR3 is 16 amino acids long. The CDR3 region is CASSASGTAINEKLFF. CDR3 nucleotides: TGCGCCAGCAGCGCTTCCGGGACAGCCATTAATGAAAAACTGTTTTTT.

The J gene is TRBJ2-7, the V gene TRBV5-4, with 8 bases lining up with TRBD1. With V trimmed by 4 bases and J by 3 bases, 12 bases remained unmatched. There are 16 residues in the CDR3. Germline assignment: CDR1 SGHNT and CDR2 YYREEE (reference sequence). The CDR3 DNA is TGTGCCAGCAGCCTCGGCAAGGACAGGGCCTTCTACGAGCAGTACTTC. Translation gives CASSLGKDRAFYEQYF.

Only a few counts were recorded for this clone. The rearrangement uses TRBV13 and TRBJ2-7; TRBD1 matches 10 bases. Germline CDR1 PRHDT, CDR2 FYEKMQ (reference sequence). V was pared by 2 bases and J by 6 bases, with 7 bases of the junction left unmatched. The CDR3 loop spans 15 amino acids. CDR3 residues: CASSLRGTGASEQYF. In nucleotides, the CDR3 is TGTGCCAGCAGCTTACGGGGGACAGGGGCGAGCGAGCAGTACTTC.

This clone was found once. CDR3 DNA: TGTGCCAGTAGTATAGTTTCTTCTTATGGCTACACCTTC. Translated: CASSIVSSYGYTF. The gene calls are TRBV19 and TRBJ1-2; D ambiguous. In germline, CDR1 is LNHDA, CDR2 SQIVND (reference sequence). CDR3 length equals 13 residues. Trimming removed 1 base from V and 5 bases from J, with 8 bases in between.